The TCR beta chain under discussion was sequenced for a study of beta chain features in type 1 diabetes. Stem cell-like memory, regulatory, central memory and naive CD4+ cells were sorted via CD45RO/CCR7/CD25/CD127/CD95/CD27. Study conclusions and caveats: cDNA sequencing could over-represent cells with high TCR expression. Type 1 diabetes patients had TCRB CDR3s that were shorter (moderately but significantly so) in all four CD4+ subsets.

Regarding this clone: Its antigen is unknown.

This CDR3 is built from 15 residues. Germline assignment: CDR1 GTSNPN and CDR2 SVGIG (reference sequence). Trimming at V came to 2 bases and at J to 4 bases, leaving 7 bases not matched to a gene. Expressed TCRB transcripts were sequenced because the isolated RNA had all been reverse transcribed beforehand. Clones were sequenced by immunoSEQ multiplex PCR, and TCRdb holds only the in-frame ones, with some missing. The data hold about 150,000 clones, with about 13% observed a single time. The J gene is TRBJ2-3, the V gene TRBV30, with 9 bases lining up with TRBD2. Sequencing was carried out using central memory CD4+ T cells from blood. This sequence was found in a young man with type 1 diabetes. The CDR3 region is CAWSTAGGPPDTQYF. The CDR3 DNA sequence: TGTGCCTGGAGTACTGCGGGGGGGCCCCCAGATACGCAGTATTTT.